The rows below give T cell receptor beta chains drawn from one sample of a study of blood T cell repertoires in COVID-19. The method was immunoSEQ multiplex PCR; TCRdb's version includes in-frame clones alone and lacks a portion of them. The table includes about 170,000 clones, 84% detected once. The sequenced sample was peripheral blood. The receptor source for this set is a man between 65 and 80 years old with active or convalescent COVID-19. CDR3s include the opening cysteine and the closing phenylalanine or tryptophan. The D gene is left open where the match is weak. Not every row has a clone size; where given, it reads once, few, many or a size class.

v_gene: TRBV5-1
d_gene: TRBD1
j_gene: TRBJ2-2
abundance: NA
CDR3nt: TGCGCCAGCAGCTTGGGGACAGGGGGTATTTCCGGGGAGCTGTTTTTT
CDR3aa: CASSLGTGGISGELFF

v_gene: TRBV9
d_gene: TRBD2
j_gene: TRBJ2-5
abundance: NA
CDR3nt: TGTGCCAGCAGCCCAGAAGGACTAGCGGTAGAGACCCAGTACTTC
CDR3aa: CASSPEGLAVETQYF

v_gene: TRBV5-1
d_gene: NA
j_gene: TRBJ1-1
abundance: NA
CDR3nt: TGCGCCCGCCGCCCCGGGCGGGGGGAGGGCACTGAAGCTTTCTTT
CDR3aa: CARRPGRGEGTEAFF

v_gene: TRBV3-1/TRBV3-2
d_gene: NA
j_gene: TRBJ2-7
abundance: once
CDR3nt: TGTGCCAGCAGCCAAGACGGCAGGGGCTACGAGCAGTACTTC
CDR3aa: CASSQDGRGYEQYF

v_gene: TRBV4-3
d_gene: TRBD1
j_gene: TRBJ1-5
abundance: NA
CDR3nt: TGCGCCAGCAGCCAAGACCCAACAGGGGCGGGCGGACAGCCCCAGCATTTT
CDR3aa: CASSQDPTGAGGQPQHF

v_gene: TRBV7-9
d_gene: TRBD1
j_gene: TRBJ1-3
abundance: once
CDR3nt: TGTGCCAGCAGCTCCCTCGGACAGGCCCTCTACTCTGGAAACACCATATATTTT
CDR3aa: CASSSLGQALYSGNTIYF

v_gene: TRBV5-4
d_gene: TRBD1
j_gene: TRBJ2-7
abundance: NA
CDR3nt: TGTGCCAGCAGCCTGACAGGGGAAGGCTACGAGCAGTACTTC
CDR3aa: CASSLTGEGYEQYF

v_gene: TRBV9
d_gene: TRBD1
j_gene: TRBJ2-6
abundance: NA
CDR3nt: TGTGCCAGCAGCGCCGTTGGACAGGGGGCCCAACGCGGGGCCAACGTCCTGACTTTC
CDR3aa: CASSAVGQGAQRGANVLTF

v_gene: TRBV28
d_gene: NA
j_gene: TRBJ2-1
abundance: few
CDR3nt: TGTGCCAGCAGTTCCACTAGGCCCGGCCACAATGAGCAGTTCTTC
CDR3aa: CASSSTRPGHNEQFF

v_gene: TRBV5-1
d_gene: NA
j_gene: TRBJ2-1
abundance: NA
CDR3nt: TGCGCCAGCAGCTTGTCAGGCTACAATGAGCAGTTCTTC
CDR3aa: CASSLSGYNEQFF

v_gene: TRBV14
d_gene: TRBD1
j_gene: TRBJ1-5
abundance: once
CDR3nt: TGTGCCAGCAGCCCAGGACAGGGGGGCAATCAGCCCCAGCATTTT
CDR3aa: CASSPGQGGNQPQHF

v_gene: TRBV6-2/TRBV6-3
d_gene: NA
j_gene: TRBJ1-1
abundance: NA
CDR3nt: TGTGCCAGCAGTTACTTCGCCGGTGAGAACACTGAAGCTTTCTTT
CDR3aa: CASSYFAGENTEAFF

v_gene: TRBV2
d_gene: TRBD1
j_gene: TRBJ2-2
abundance: NA
CDR3nt: TGTGCCAGCAGAAGTAGGACAGGTTCGAACACCGGGGAGCTGTTTTTT
CDR3aa: CASRSRTGSNTGELFF

v_gene: TRBV6-6
d_gene: NA
j_gene: TRBJ2-7
abundance: NA
CDR3nt: TGTGCCAGCAGTTTGATCCGGGAAACCTACGAGCAGTACTTC
CDR3aa: CASSLIRETYEQYF

v_gene: TRBV18
d_gene: TRBD1
j_gene: TRBJ2-7
abundance: NA
CDR3nt: TGTGCCAGCTCACCCCTAGCCTTAGGGACAGCCGAGCAGTACTTC
CDR3aa: CASSPLALGTAEQYF

v_gene: TRBV9
d_gene: TRBD1
j_gene: TRBJ2-2
abundance: NA
CDR3nt: TGTGCCAGCAGCGTAGTGCTGGGACAGGGAAACACCGGGGAGCTGTTTTTT
CDR3aa: CASSVVLGQGNTGELFF

v_gene: TRBV7-7
d_gene: NA
j_gene: TRBJ2-3
abundance: NA
CDR3nt: TGTGCCAGCAGCCCAGACAGGTCCCGGGATACGCAGTATTTT
CDR3aa: CASSPDRSRDTQYF

v_gene: TRBV5-5
d_gene: NA
j_gene: TRBJ1-1
abundance: once
CDR3nt: TGTGCCAGCAGCTTGGATAGTGGTCACGGGGGGACTGAAGCTTTCTTT
CDR3aa: CASSLDSGHGGTEAFF

v_gene: TRBV7-8
d_gene: NA
j_gene: TRBJ2-3
abundance: NA
CDR3nt: TGTGCCAGCAGCCCCCACACATACACAGATACGCAGTATTTT
CDR3aa: CASSPHTYTDTQYF

v_gene: TRBV7-2
d_gene: TRBD1
j_gene: TRBJ1-1
abundance: NA
CDR3nt: TGTGCCAGCAGCCAACCGCCCCCGGGACAGGGGGACACTGAAGCTTTCTTT
CDR3aa: CASSQPPPGQGDTEAFF

v_gene: TRBV6-2/TRBV6-3
d_gene: NA
j_gene: TRBJ2-5
abundance: few
CDR3nt: TGTGCCAGCAGTTACGTAGGACTCATGACCCAGTACTTC
CDR3aa: CASSYVGLMTQYF

v_gene: TRBV5-1
d_gene: TRBD1
j_gene: TRBJ1-5
abundance: NA
CDR3nt: TGCGCCAGCAGCTCGGACAGGGGAGTGAAGCCCCAGCATTTT
CDR3aa: CASSSDRGVKPQHF

v_gene: TRBV2
d_gene: TRBD1
j_gene: TRBJ2-3
abundance: once
CDR3nt: TGTGCCAGCAGTGGGGACAGGGGAGCAGATACGCAGTATTTT
CDR3aa: CASSGDRGADTQYF

v_gene: TRBV7-2
d_gene: NA
j_gene: TRBJ1-6
abundance: NA
CDR3nt: TGTGCCAGCAGCTTGGGGACTCTCAGCTCCTATAATTCACCCCTCCACTTT
CDR3aa: CASSLGTLSSYNSPLHF

v_gene: TRBV2
d_gene: NA
j_gene: TRBJ2-5
abundance: NA
CDR3nt: TGTGCCAGCAGTGAAGGGCGCTACTATAGGGGGGAGACCCAGTACTTC
CDR3aa: CASSEGRYYRGETQYF

v_gene: TRBV6-2/TRBV6-3
d_gene: NA
j_gene: TRBJ2-7
abundance: NA
CDR3nt: TGTGCCAGCAGTTACGTCAGGGGGGCCTACGAGCAGTACTTC
CDR3aa: CASSYVRGAYEQYF

v_gene: TRBV27
d_gene: TRBD2
j_gene: TRBJ2-1
abundance: NA
CDR3nt: TGTGCCAGCAGTTGGGCTAGCGGGAGGGTCCCCTACTCCTACAATGAGCAGTTCTTC
CDR3aa: CASSWASGRVPYSYNEQFF

v_gene: TRBV5-1
d_gene: TRBD1
j_gene: TRBJ1-5
abundance: NA
CDR3nt: TGCGCCAGCAGCTTTGGGACAGCGTCCTCACCCCAGCATTTT
CDR3aa: CASSFGTASSPQHF

v_gene: TRBV12-3/TRBV12-4
d_gene: TRBD1
j_gene: TRBJ1-1
abundance: NA
CDR3nt: TGTGCCAGCAGCCGGACAGGGAACACTGAAGCTTTCTTT
CDR3aa: CASSRTGNTEAFF